The 19 T cell receptor beta chains below were found in one sample sequenced in a study of T cell therapy after organ transplantation. TCRdb's table, derived via immunoSEQ multiplex PCR, lists solely in-frame clones and lacks some. The profile shows around 50,000 clones, 94% of them singletons. No antigen is known for these receptors. The sequences come from CD8+ T cells from blood, collected before autologous CMV-specific T cell therapy. These TCRs come from a human patient who had received a solid organ transplant and had CMV disease.

The chain combines TRBV6-5 with TRBJ1-2; perhaps TRBD1 as D (6 bases). There are 13 residues in the CDR3. CDR1 is MNHEY and CDR2 is SVGAGI in the germline V gene. The V and J ends lost 7 bases and 6 bases respectively, with 15 bases between them. The CDR3 reads CASTPGGGDGYTF. For the CDR3, the DNA is TGTGCCAGCACCCCTGGCGGGGGCGATGGCTACACCTTC.

The chain links TRBV7-9 to TRBJ2-7, with 9 bases that match TRBD1. Germline CDR1 is SEHNR and CDR2 is FQNEAQ (reference sequence). Losses at the gene ends were 5 bases for V and 3 bases for J; bases not matched to a gene: 8. The CDR3 has 15 amino acids. The CDR3: CASSNPGQGLYEQYF. The CDR3 coding sequence is TGTGCCAGCAGCAACCCGGGACAGGGCCTCTACGAGCAGTACTTC.

This clone occurred a few times. The chain employs TRBV6-5 and TRBJ1-4; 7 bases line up with TRBD1. The V gene end was trimmed by 6 bases and the J gene end by 8 bases; junction bases not matched to a gene: 9. This CDR3 region has 14 residues. The V gene's germline CDR1 is MNHEY and CDR2 SVGAGI. CDR3 nucleotide sequence: TGTGCCAGCAGCCAGACAGGGCATCGGGAAAAACTGTTTTTT. Translating it yields CASSQTGHREKLFF.

The CDR3 region is CASSQDMDLWTQYF. CDR3 nucleotides: TGCGCCAGCAGCCAAGATATGGATCTGTGGACGCAGTATTTT. The chain carries TRBV4-3 and TRBJ2-3; D not certain. The CDR3 length is 14 residues. V was shortened by 0 bases and J by 9 bases, with 13 bases between the two germline ends. CDR1 is LGHNA, CDR2 YSLEER, per germline.

V is TRBV6-5 and J is TRBJ2-7, with TRBD1 as a possible D gene (6 bases). Germline-derived CDR1 and CDR2 are MNHEY and SVGAGI. V was trimmed by 0 bases and J by 2 bases, leaving 11 bases between them. CDR3 length: 15 residues. The CDR3 nucleotides read TGTGCCAGCAGTTACTCGGGGGACACCCCCTACGAGCAGTACTTC. It codes for CASSYSGDTPYEQYF.

The rearrangement joins TRBV5-6 to TRBJ1-6, with 7 bases that match TRBD1. CDR1 and CDR2 (germline): SGHDT, YYEEEE. This CDR3 has 16 residues. J lost 8 bases, V lost 1 base, and 9 bases had no gene match. CDR3 nucleotides: TGTGCCAGCAGCTTGTTACTTACAGGGGCGGATTCACCCCTCCACTTT. Its protein is CASSLLLTGADSPLHF.

The chain links TRBV27 to TRBJ2-5; D remains unclear. This CDR3 is 14 amino acids long. V was shortened by 2 bases and J by 0 bases, with 7 bases between the two germline ends. The germline CDR1 and CDR2 sequences are MNHEY and SMNVEV (reference sequence). The CDR3: CASSLAPYQETQYF. CDR3 nucleotide sequence: TGTGCCAGCAGTTTAGCCCCGTACCAAGAGACCCAGTACTTC.

The CDR3, as DNA: TGTGCCAGCAGTTCCTCGGGACAGGGTAGTAGCAATCAGCCCCAGCATTTT. The encoded protein is CASSSSGQGSSNQPQHF. The chain combines TRBV28 with TRBJ1-5; 9 nucleotides align to TRBD1. Trimming cost V 4 bases and J 0 bases; bases outside gene matches: 7. CDR1 and CDR2 from the germline V gene are MDHEN and SYDVKM. There are 17 residues in the CDR3.

The gene calls are TRBV14 and TRBJ2-7, with 10 bases aligning to TRBD1. The CDR3 spans 16 residues. Trimming took 2 bases from V and 7 from J; bases not matched to a gene: 11. CDR1 and CDR2 (germline): SGHDN, FVKESK. The CDR3 nucleotides are TGTGCCAGCAGCCAATTGAGGGGACAGGGGCCCGGGGAGCAGTACTTC. As protein: CASSQLRGQGPGEQYF.

V usage is TRBV10-2 and J usage is TRBJ2-7; D is unresolved. CDR1 WSHSY and CDR2 SAAADI come from the germline V gene. This CDR3 is 15 amino acids long. The ends were cut back, 0 bases at V and 0 bases at J, with 9 bases in the middle. The CDR3 DNA reads TGCGCCAGCAGTGAGTCTGAGGTGAGCTCCTACGAGCAGTACTTC. This encodes CASSESEVSSYEQYF.

The J gene is TRBJ2-1, the V gene TRBV13; D is perhaps TRBD1 (6 bases). CDR1 is PRHDT, CDR2 FYEKMQ, per germline (reference sequence). This CDR3 has 15 residues. The V gene lost 2 bases and the J gene lost 4 bases, with 12 bases spanning the gap. DNA for the CDR3: TGTGCCAGCAGCTTATTTAGGACAGATTACAATGAGCAGTTCTTC. It is translated as CASSLFRTDYNEQFF.

This chain joins TRBV7-2 and TRBJ1-5; D is ambiguous. V lost 5 bases, J lost 3 bases, and 17 bases lay in between. This CDR3 spans 16 amino acids. The V gene's germline CDR1 is SGHTA and CDR2 FQGNSA. CDR3 in DNA: TGTGCCAGCAGCGCTCGGTTCGGGCACCTCAATCAGCCCCAGCATTTT. Protein product: CASSARFGHLNQPQHF. The variable domain in full, completed from reference TRBV7-2 and TRBJ1-5, reads GAGVSQSPSNKVTEKGKDVELRCDPISGHTALYWYRQSLGQGLEFLIYFQGNSAPDKSGLPSDRFSAERTGGSVSTLTIQRTQQEDSAVYLCASSARFGHLNQPQHFGDGTRLSIL.

The chain links TRBV6-6 to TRBJ2-5, with D possibly matching TRBD1 (6 bases). This CDR3 comprises 15 residues. V was cut by 5 bases and J by 2 bases, with 15 bases left in between. Looked up from germline, CDR1 is MNHNY and CDR2 is SVGAGI (reference sequence). CDR3 sequence reads: CASSPSVTGQETQYF. The CDR3, as DNA: TGTGCCAGCAGTCCTTCGGTGACAGGTCAAGAGACCCAGTACTTC.

This chain uses TRBV6-1 with TRBJ1-4; the D gene is possibly TRBD1 (5 bases). Germline-derived CDR1 and CDR2 are MNHNS and SASEGT. The V and J ends lost 6 bases and 5 bases respectively, with 10 bases between them. The CDR3 totals 13 residues. The CDR3 bases are TGTGCCAGCAGCTCGACAGAAAATGAAAAACTGTTTTTT. This codes for CASSSTENEKLFF.

The chain joins TRBV6-5 to TRBJ2-1; maybe TRBD1 (6 bases). CDR3 size: 15 residues. Germline CDR1 MNHEY, CDR2 SVGAGI. V lost 0 bases, J lost 2 bases, and 8 bases lay in between. Here the CDR3 reads CASSYSNRAYNEQFF. CDR3 nucleotides: TGTGCCAGCAGTTACTCGAACAGGGCCTACAATGAGCAGTTCTTC.

The chain employs TRBV11-2 and TRBJ2-1, with a tentative D call TRBD2 (5 bases). The CDR3 covers 16 residues. The V gene's germline CDR1 is SGHAT and CDR2 FQNNGV. V was pared by 1 base and J by 10 bases, with 20 bases between. CDR3 protein: CASSLVPQDLRPEQFF. The CDR3 DNA sequence: TGTGCCAGCAGCTTAGTACCCCAGGACTTACGACCGGAGCAGTTCTTC.

The chain is built from TRBV4-1 and TRBJ2-7, with unresolved D. V was pared by 6 bases and J by 3 bases, with 18 bases between. Germline loops: CDR1 MGHRA, CDR2 YSYEKL. The length of the CDR3 is 15 residues. The CDR3: CASSLSEDGRYEQYF. CDR3 DNA: TGCGCCAGCAGTCTAAGTGAGGACGGCCGCTACGAGCAGTACTTC.

This clone was observed once. The CDR3 DNA reads TGTGCCAGCAGCCATCCGGGACAGGGCCACTCTAACTATGGCTACACCTTC. It encodes CASSHPGQGHSNYGYTF. The rearrangement uses TRBV5-4 and TRBJ1-2; 9 bases are shared with TRBD1. V lost 4 bases, J lost 0 bases, and 10 bases stayed unmatched. Germline CDR1 and CDR2: SGHNT and YYREEE (reference sequence). The CDR3 runs to 17 residues.

The chain employs TRBV7-9 and TRBJ2-7; D may be TRBD2 (5 bases). The CDR3 consists of 14 residues. CDR1 is SEHNR and CDR2 is FQNEAQ in the germline V gene (reference sequence). V lost 10 bases and J 1 base, leaving 17 bases between the germline ends. The CDR3 here is CATAPRVVSYEQYF. For the CDR3, the DNA is TGTGCCACCGCCCCGCGGGTGGTATCCTACGAGCAGTACTTC.